Listed here is a single T cell receptor beta chain. This entry is derived from a study of control samples from healthy donors and cancer patients. Profiling relied on immunoSEQ multiplex PCR, and the TCRdb table lists in-frame clones only, not all of them. The table has 110,000 or so clones, 70% to 85% seen once. Germline loops: CDR1 ENHRY, CDR2 SYGVKD. The CDR3 contains 16 residues. After removal of 7 bases from V and 2 bases from J, the junction contained 10 bases not matched to a gene. This chain joins TRBV10-3 and TRBJ2-3; TRBD2 aligns across 9 bases. The sequenced sample was blood. The clonotype originates from a man between 18 and 29 years old in good health. The chain's CDR3 is CAINGGPSGDTDTQYF. CDR3 in DNA: TGTGCCATCAACGGCGGGCCTAGCGGGGACACAGATACGCAGTATTTT.